This T cell receptor (beta chain) was obtained from a study of cytomegalovirus exposure and HLA in healthy donors (dated by TCRdb to 2016 to 2017). Regarding the research as a whole: According to an earlier analysis of a few hundred of the donors, some 180 million T cells yielded some 110 million unique TCR beta sequences and around 280 Gb of sequence data. An early release that covered around 590 HLA-typed donors contained approximately 320 gigabases of sequencing data and tens of millions of unique TCR sequences. The genetic ancestry cluster associated with self-reported Caucasian donors included 81% of the approximately 430 genotyped donors. The study aimed to test whether cataloging public T cell receptors could reveal signatures of past pathogen exposure. The study profiled the T cell repertoires of 500 to 800 subjects by immunosequencing and related them to cytomegalovirus serostatus. In addition to the first cohort of 650 to 800 subjects, a separate validation cohort of approximately 130 different subjects was used. To predict cytomegalovirus infection status, the study combined high-throughput TCR immunosequencing, statistical association of individual TCRs with disease status, and machine learning. To study patterns of TCR occurrence, a later analysis re-analyzed previously published TCR beta repertoires from 666 donors and added high-resolution HLA genotyping. Rather than using new phenotypic data, the later analysis identified candidate immune exposures from TCR beta sequences and from how often those sequences occurred across donors. In an earlier analysis of a few hundred of the donors, high-throughput TCR beta sequencing was used to judge whether each TCR beta V gene segment behaved as functional or pseudogenic. Alongside the repertoire data, information on donor age, sex, ethnicity and CMV serostatus was compiled. In a later genetic analysis, genome-wide SNP genotypes for about 55% of the roughly 700 donors were used, and that subset was treated as a discovery cohort. All discovery cohort repertoires had been generated using a single sequencing platform. HLA typing included class I and class II loci at four-digit resolution. The number of typed donors differed by locus: roughly 629-640 for A, B, C, DRB1 and DQB1; 500 to 550 for DQA1; some 610 for DPA1; and about 450 for DPB1. Four to six DR-DQ haplotypes were handled as single units for association and clustering, since linkage in the cohort was strong. Among over 350 genotyped donors of the cohort, an average of approximately 240,000 unique TCR beta nucleotide sequences were sequenced per donor, roughly 18% of them non-productive. What the research found in general, with its limitations: An earlier analysis of approximately 590 of the donors showed that most TCR beta V segments appeared in productive rearrangements either about 87% or about 30% of the time, which broadly matched IMGT annotations. Some IMGT-functional V segments, including TRBV6-2 and TRBV6-3, could not be distinguished by the 87-base-pair reads and were therefore excluded. Because counts were too low, about 18 rarely observed V segments, including chromosome 9 orphons, were left out of the earlier analysis of 587 of the donors. Correlated functional status among segregating V segments might reflect linkage disequilibrium, but an unknown experimental factor could not be ruled out. The authors suggested that the approach could potentially be generalized to other disease states and immunological phenotypes. In a later analysis, most CMV-associated TCR beta chains were found to appear HLA-restricted, with HLA associations seemingly driven largely by CMV exposure. Across donors, most TCR sequences were observed very rarely, whereas some public TCRs were present in many individuals. A few of the identified cytomegalovirus-associated TCR beta chains were confirmed in vitro to be specific for cytomegalovirus antigens. For the cohort, immune exposure information was limited to CMV serostatus. Assigning TCR associations to individual alleles was difficult when HLA alleles, especially DR and DQ, strongly co-occurred. Compared with equally common non-associated chains, HLA-associated TCR beta chains in a later analysis were more clonally expanded and had lower generation probabilities. Several of the top co-occurrence clusters appeared to be linked to parvovirus B19, influenza, CMV and Epstein-Barr virus, according to a later analysis. Cytomegalovirus status was reported to be diagnosed by the classifier with high specificity and sensitivity in both the original and validation cohorts. In the study, some 180 TCR beta chains were listed as associated with cytomegalovirus. In a later genetic analysis, fewer N-insertions in productive TCRs were reported among donors in an Asian-associated ancestry cluster than the roughly 640-donor mean. A further reported finding was that TCR beta sequences accurately predicted the HLA-A and HLA-B alleles for most subjects in the first cohort. Because some donors lacked HLA typing at each locus, the association tests relied only on the typed subset. A cluster of highly shared sequence variants was judged likely to represent a technical artifact of the sequencing pipeline. In a later analysis, the rate of TCR association differed among HLA loci, with DRB1 alleles having the most associated TCRs and HLA-C alleles having the fewest. The cohort was sequenced for TCR beta chains only, and without alpha or paired-chain data the features that could be detected were limited. Presence/absence analyses assumed roughly uniform sequencing depth across donors, an assumption that may not hold. In a later analysis, more than 15,000 TCR beta sequences were associated with specific HLA alleles at a false discovery rate of 0.05. A later genetic analysis associated a missense DCLRE1C variant with V-gene and J-gene trimming of TCR beta chains, and an independent cohort replicated the association.

The cysteine opens and the phenylalanine closes a CDR3 of 16 amino acids. CDR3 DNA is the only sequence kept; it has 48 bases, read in frame from the first base. Compared with germline, V lacks 3 bases and J lacks 4 bases; bases without a gene match: 11. The germline V gene yields SGHNT for CDR1 and YENEEA for CDR2. Only a few counts were recorded for this clone. Its specific antigen is unknown. No per-base quality is available; no much larger clone lies one base away. The cohort was made up of approximately 670 healthy bone marrow donors. At the time of sampling, all cohort members were nominally healthy, though unrecorded immune exposures were likely present. The donor tested CMV seronegative, placing the donor among the 350 or so seronegative members of the cohort. Each donor provided a peripheral blood sample, and peripheral blood mononuclear cells were used for TCR beta sequencing. Genomic DNA was extracted from the blood cell samples with the Qiagen DNeasy Blood Extraction Kit.

To prepare the library, the immunoSEQ multiplex PCR assay was applied. A mixture of 60 forward primers for TCR Vbeta segments and 13 reverse primers for TCR Jbeta segments was used in the multiplex PCR. A multiplex PCR assay on genomic DNA amplified the CDR3 region of rearranged TCR beta genes. Amplified TCR beta libraries were sequenced as 87-base-pair reads on the Illumina HiSeq System. The paper's processing steps were these. A later analysis tallied around 80 million unique TCR beta chains across the approximately 670 repertoires, and approximately 12 million of those chains were shared by two or more donors. To remove PCR and sequencing errors, raw reads were error-corrected and collapsed into unique sequences using a nearest-neighbor algorithm that merged closely related sequences. V, D and J gene segments were assigned by aligning CDR3 sequences to IMGT reference sequences. For a sequence to be retained, a match of at least six nucleotides was required to both a V gene segment and a J gene segment. A rearrangement was called productive if the CDR3 had no stop codons and remained in frame with V and J, and every other rearrangement was called non-productive. Following IMGT convention, CDR3 was defined as the stretch from the second conserved V-encoded cysteine up to the conserved J-encoded phenylalanine. The earlier analysis of about 610 of the donors excluded sequences that lacked an unambiguous match to a single V gene segment. In an earlier analysis of several hundred of the donors, V segments were called functional above 56.7% productive rearrangements and were called segregating when the between-donor standard deviation exceeded 5%. To diagnose cytomegalovirus status from the catalog of TCR beta chain sequences, a statistical classification framework was built. In a later analysis, V and J genes were assigned by comparing TCR nucleotide sequences against IMGT/GENE-DB human TR gene sequences. Using the TCRdist pipeline, a later analysis assigned CDR3 sequences along with most-parsimonious VDJ recombination scenarios. In a later analysis, every TCR beta chain was defined by the combination of its CDR3 amino acid sequence and its V-gene family, and reads without a unique V-gene family were dropped. As a way to deal with suspected cross-contamination and a sequencing artifact, a later analysis dropped 640 or so nucleotide sequences that were highly shared and had low generation probability. A later analysis calculated a clonal expansion index for each public chain from normalized within-repertoire ranks of inferred template counts. In a later analysis, generation probabilities were computed with a VDJ recombination model fitted to out-of-frame rearrangements, and the resulting probabilities were checked against IGoR. In a later analysis, TCR-TCR, TCR-HLA and TCR-CMV co-occurrence was scored with hypergeometric tests, and a repertoire-size bias correction was applied to TCR pairs. False discovery rates were estimated in a later analysis by permuting HLA or CMV assignments 20 times. In a later analysis, co-occurring TCRs were grouped using DBSCAN, and TCRdist sequence similarity was added for clustering within HLA-allele-positive subsets. Co-occurrence clustering excluded repertoires with fewer than 30,000 or more than 120,000 public chains, plus five with anomalous nucleotide sharing. Held by TCRdb, this immuneACCESS table contains in-frame sequences only and omits some clones. Under half of the omission traces to an unresolved V gene where checked; the cause of the rest is unknown. The V and J calls and clone size were taken over from that table, and D and trimming were inferred from the DNA. Within this sample are fewer than 200,000 clones, with 80% of them counted one time only. Jointly, the top ten make up about 0.63% of the sample.

The source of this sequence is a boy younger than 18 in good health and CMV-seronegative. Sequencing was done on a sample of PBMCs. In this chain, TRBV11-3 is recombined with TRBJ2-7; 8 central bases correspond to TRBD1. The nucleotides read TGTGCCAGCAGCTTTGGCAGGGGGCCGTTGGCGTACGAGCAGTACTTC. Its protein is CASSFGRGPLAYEQYF.